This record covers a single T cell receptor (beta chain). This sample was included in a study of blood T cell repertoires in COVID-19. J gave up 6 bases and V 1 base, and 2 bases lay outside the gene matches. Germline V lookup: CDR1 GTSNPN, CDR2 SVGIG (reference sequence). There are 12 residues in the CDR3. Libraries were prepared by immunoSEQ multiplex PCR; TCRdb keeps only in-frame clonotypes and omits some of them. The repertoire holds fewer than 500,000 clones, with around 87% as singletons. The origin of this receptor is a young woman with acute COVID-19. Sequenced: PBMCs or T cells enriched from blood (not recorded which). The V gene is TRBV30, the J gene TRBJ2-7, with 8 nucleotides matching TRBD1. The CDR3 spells CAWSETGAEQYF. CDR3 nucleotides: TGTGCCTGGAGTGAGACAGGGGCCGAGCAGTACTTC.